This T cell receptor (beta chain) is from a study of beta chain features in type 1 diabetes. Background on the study: Healthy donors and patients had similar age, gender and cell yields. Researchers looked at roughly 110 million sorted cells across all samples.

General study points: Relative to healthy donors, patients appeared to have naive, central memory and Treg TCRB repertoires that were more similar.

Comment on this clone: Its target is unknown.

The CDR3 extends over 19 amino acids. Reverse transcribing all isolated RNA meant expressed TCRB transcripts were sequenced. Repertoires were generated with immunoSEQ multiplex PCR, while TCRdb's copy carries only in-frame clones and drops some. The top ten hold 0.68% of the sample, which has 150,000 or so clones, 9.2% seen once. This sequence was found in a young man in good health. J is TRBJ2-1 and V is TRBV21-1; the table's D call of TRBD1 was not tested on the DNA. TRBV21-1 is a known pseudogene. Sequenced sample: central memory CD4+ T cells from blood. The CDR3 reads CASSTPKWGPRRIYNEQFF. CDR3 DNA: TGTGCCAGCAGCACCCCCAAGTGGGGGCCGCGCCGAATCTACAATGAGCAGTTCTTC.